Below, 20 T cell receptor beta chains from the same sample are listed, as sequenced in a study of blood T cell repertoires in COVID-19. TCRdb keeps only in-frame clones here, not all; method: immunoSEQ multiplex PCR. The table has 35,000 to 45,000 clones, around 90% seen once; the top ten hold over 20%. Sequencing was performed on peripheral blood. The receptors were sampled from a man in his sixties with acute or convalescent COVID-19.

This chain connects TRBV5-6 to TRBJ1-1, with D possibly matching TRBD1 (5 bases). Between the trimmed V and J ends, which lost 4 bases and 0 bases, there was a span of 10 bases. The CDR3 spans 14 residues. Germline CDR1 SGHDT, CDR2 YYEEEE. The CDR3 sequence is CASSKGRLNTEAFF. The CDR3 DNA sequence: TGTGCCAGCAGCAAGGGGCGGCTGAACACTGAAGCTTTCTTT.

This sequence joins TRBV24-1 and TRBJ2-5; 7 bases fit TRBD1. CDR1 is KGHDR and CDR2 is SFDVKD in the germline V gene. J was trimmed by 4 bases and V by 6 bases; bases with no gene match: 10. CDR3 length: 15 amino acids. The DNA for the CDR3 is TGTGCCACCAGTAATGACAGGGTCGGCGCAGAGACCCAGTACTTC. It translates to CATSNDRVGAETQYF.

The chain uses TRBV3-1 (or the pseudogene TRBV3-2) and TRBJ2-1; a weak D match, TRBD1 (5 bases). V lost 4 bases, J lost 5 bases, and 6 bases lay in between. This CDR3 has 12 amino acids. Germline CDR1 LGHDT, CDR2 YNNKEL (reference sequence). This chain's CDR3 is CASSPTDNEQFF. The DNA for the CDR3 is TGTGCCAGCAGCCCGACAGACAATGAGCAGTTCTTC.

The rearrangement links TRBV5-6 to TRBJ2-1, with a tentative D call TRBD2 (6 bases). Germline CDR1 is SGHDT and CDR2 is YYEEEE. This CDR3 spans 13 amino acids. The V and J ends lost 3 bases and 7 bases respectively, with 11 bases between them. CDR3 nucleotide sequence: TGTGCCAGCAGCTCTGGAGGGCTTAATGAGCAGTTCTTC. Translated, it gives CASSSGGLNEQFF.

The rearrangement joins TRBV28 to TRBJ1-5; D not resolved. V was trimmed by 10 bases and J by 7 bases, leaving 17 bases between them. This CDR3 is 13 amino acids long. Germline V lookup: CDR1 MDHEN, CDR2 SYDVKM. The CDR3 region is CATSWVAEQPQHF. The CDR3 region has the DNA TGTGCCACATCCTGGGTAGCAGAACAGCCCCAGCATTTT.

The chain recombines TRBV6-2 or TRBV6-3 with TRBJ1-6; D is undetermined. The V gene lost 4 bases and the J gene lost 7 bases, with 8 bases spanning the gap. Germline V gene sequence: CDR1 MNHEY, CDR2 SVGEGT. The CDR3 sequence is 13 residues long. DNA of the CDR3: TGTGCCAGCAGTTCAGTCGGGAATTCACCCCTCCACTTT. Amino acid sequence: CASSSVGNSPLHF.

The gene calls are TRBV5-5 and TRBJ1-1, with D tentatively TRBD1 (5 bases). Trimming removed 0 bases at V and 5 bases at J, with 14 bases between. The V gene's germline CDR1 is SGHKS and CDR2 YYEKEE (reference sequence). The CDR3 sequence is 15 residues long. The CDR3 here is CASSLVAGPGTEAFF. CDR3 nucleotides: TGTGCCAGCAGCTTGGTGGCAGGCCCAGGGACTGAAGCTTTCTTT.

The J gene is TRBJ2-7, the V gene TRBV25-1, with 14 bases aligning to TRBD2. This CDR3 comprises 17 residues. Germline V lookup: CDR1 MGHDK, CDR2 SYGVNS. The V and J ends lost 5 bases and 4 bases, in that order; junction bases with no gene match: 10. This chain's CDR3 is CASSPLGTSGGLYEQYF. DNA of the CDR3: TGTGCCAGCAGTCCTCTCGGGACTAGCGGGGGCCTTTACGAGCAGTACTTC.

The chain is built from TRBV7-9 and TRBJ2-7; a weak D match, TRBD2 (5 bases). The CDR3 sequence is 14 residues long. Germline CDR1 SEHNR, CDR2 FQNEAQ (reference sequence). Trimming took off 5 bases at V and 3 bases at J, with 14 bases between the two ends. The CDR3 DNA sequence: TGTGCCAGCAGCCCTACCGTTGGGAGCTACGAGCAGTACTTC. Translating gives CASSPTVGSYEQYF. The full variable domain, completed using reference TRBV7-9 and TRBJ2-7, is DTGVSQNPRHKITKRGQNVTFRCDPISEHNRLYWYRQTLGQGPEFLTYFQNEAQLEKSRLLSDRFSAERPKGSFSTLEIQRTEQGDSAMYLCASSPTVGSYEQYFGPGTRLTVT.

J is TRBJ2-7 and V is TRBV18; 8 positions agree with TRBD1. The CDR3 sequence is 13 residues long. The V and J ends lost 1 base and 6 bases, in that order; junction bases with no gene match: 2. Per the germline V gene, CDR1 is KGHSH and CDR2 is LQKENI. This CDR3 reads CASSPQTGGEQYF. The CDR3 coding sequence is TGTGCCAGCTCACCACAAACAGGGGGCGAGCAGTACTTC.

This rearrangement joins TRBV29-1 to TRBJ2-2, with TRBD2 matching 7 bases. CDR3 length equals 14 residues. Trimming cost V 4 bases and J 5 bases; bases outside gene matches: 7. Germline lookup yields CDR1 SQVTM and CDR2 ANQGSEA. The CDR3 DNA reads TGCAGCGTTGCTGTGGGAGGGCCAACCGGGGAGCTGTTTTTT. Protein: CSVAVGGPTGELFF.

The genes are TRBV30 and TRBJ2-3; TRBD2 agrees at 8 bases. CDR3 length equals 16 residues. Germline trimming cut 3 bases from V and 0 bases from J; bases unmatched to any gene: 8. In germline, CDR1 is GTSNPN, CDR2 SVGIG (reference sequence). CDR3 coding DNA: TGTGCCTGGAGGGGACGGGAGGGGACTAGCACAGATACGCAGTATTTT. This translates into CAWRGREGTSTDTQYF. The full variable domain, rest sourced from reference TRBV30 and TRBJ2-3, is SQTIHQWPATLVQPVGSPLSLECTVEGTSNPNLYWYRQAAGRGLQLLFYSVGIGQISSEVPQNLSASRPQDRQFILSSKKLLLSDSGFYLCAWRGREGTSTDTQYFGPGTRLTVL.

The gene calls are TRBV6-2 or TRBV6-3 and TRBJ2-5; a possible D gene is TRBD1 (6 bases). The V end lost 6 bases, the J end lost 5 bases, and 16 bases lay between the germline ends. Germline-derived CDR1 and CDR2 are MNHEY and SVGEGT. This CDR3 has 14 amino acids. Here the CDR3 reads CASSRQARWETQYF. DNA for the CDR3: TGTGCCAGCAGCCGACAGGCCCGGTGGGAGACCCAGTACTTC.

This clone was counted a few times. The genes are TRBV10-3 and TRBJ2-2; 7 nucleotides line up with TRBD2. The germline CDR1 and CDR2 sequences are ENHRY and SYGVKD. There are 14 residues in the CDR3. With 4 bases clipped from V and 6 bases from J, the junction kept 5 bases outside the gene matches. The CDR3 spells CAISGGREAGELFF. The DNA for the CDR3 is TGTGCCATCAGTGGTGGACGGGAGGCCGGGGAGCTGTTTTTT.

This sequence joins TRBV12-5 and TRBJ1-2, with D unresolved. Trimming took off 0 bases at V and 2 bases at J, with 7 bases between the two ends. CDR1 and CDR2 (germline): LGHNT, FRNRAP. This CDR3 is 14 amino acids long. The CDR3 loop reads CASGLVPGNYGYTF. The DNA for the CDR3 is TGTGCTAGTGGTTTGGTACCCGGGAACTATGGCTACACCTTC.

This chain uses TRBV5-6 with TRBJ1-4, with D hard to call. Trimming cost V 5 bases and J 5 bases, with 16 bases left between them. CDR1 and CDR2 (germline): SGHDT, YYEEEE. There are 15 residues in the CDR3. CDR3 sequence (DNA): TGTGCCAGCAGGCTCCTTGAGGCGGGAAATGAAAAACTGTTTTTT. Protein: CASRLLEAGNEKLFF. Looking up the rest from reference TRBV5-6 and TRBJ1-4 gives the full variable domain: DAGVTQSPTHLIKTRGQQVTLRCSPKSGHDTVSWYQQALGQGPQFIFQYYEEEERQRGNFPDRFSGHQFPNYSSELNVNALLLGDSALYLCASRLLEAGNEKLFFGSGTQLSVL.

The chain employs TRBV5-1 and TRBJ2-2; D might be TRBD1 (5 bases). The germline gives CDR1 SGHRS, CDR2 YFSETQ. The CDR3 totals 13 residues. Trimming cost V 3 bases and J 4 bases, with 7 bases left between them. Written as DNA, the CDR3 is TGCGCCAGCAGCTCCCAGGGCACCGGGGAGCTGTTTTTT. Its translation is CASSSQGTGELFF.

V is TRBV10-3 and J is TRBJ2-7; 10 positions match TRBD2. The CDR3 consists of 15 residues. CDR1 ENHRY and CDR2 SYGVKD come from the germline V gene. Germline trimming cut 3 bases from V and 3 bases from J; bases unmatched to any gene: 5. In DNA, the CDR3 is TGTGCCATCAGTGACCCAGCGGGAGGGGGCTACGAGCAGTACTTC. Its translation is CAISDPAGGGYEQYF.

CDR3 in DNA: TGCGCCAGCAGCCAAGAGGGCGTGAACACTGAAGCTTTCTTT. It is translated as CASSQEGVNTEAFF. The chain uses TRBV4-3 and TRBJ1-1, with unresolved D. The CDR3 sequence is 14 residues long. CDR1 and CDR2 (germline): LGHNA, YSLEER. The V end lost 0 bases, the J end lost 0 bases, and 5 bases lay between the germline ends.

This chain uses TRBV5-1 with TRBJ2-5, with TRBD2 matching over 7 bases. CDR1 and CDR2 (germline): SGHRS, YFSETQ. CDR3 length: 15 amino acids. J lost 6 bases, V lost 4 bases, and 12 bases had no gene match. CDR3 sequence: CASSLGVGGSQTQYF. As DNA, the CDR3 is TGCGCCAGCAGCCTCGGGGTGGGAGGGTCGCAGACCCAGTACTTC.